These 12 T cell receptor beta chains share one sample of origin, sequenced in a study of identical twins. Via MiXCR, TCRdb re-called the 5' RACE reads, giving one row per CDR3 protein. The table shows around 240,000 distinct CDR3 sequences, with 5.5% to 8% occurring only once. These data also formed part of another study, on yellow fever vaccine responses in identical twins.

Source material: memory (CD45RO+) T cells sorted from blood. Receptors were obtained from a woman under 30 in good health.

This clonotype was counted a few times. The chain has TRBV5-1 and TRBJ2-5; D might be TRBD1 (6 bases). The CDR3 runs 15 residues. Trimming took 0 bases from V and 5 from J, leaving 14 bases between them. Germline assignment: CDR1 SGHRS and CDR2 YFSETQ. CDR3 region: CASSLDLGAQETQYF. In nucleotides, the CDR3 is TGCGCCAGCAGCTTGGACCTGGGGGCGCAGGAGACCCAGTACTTC. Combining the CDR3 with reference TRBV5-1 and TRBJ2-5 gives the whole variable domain KAGVTQTPRYLIKTRGQQVTLSCSPISGHRSVSWYQQTPGQGLQFLFEYFSETQRNKGNFPGRFSGRQFSNSRSEMNVSTLELGDSALYLCASSLDLGAQETQYFGPGTRLLVL.

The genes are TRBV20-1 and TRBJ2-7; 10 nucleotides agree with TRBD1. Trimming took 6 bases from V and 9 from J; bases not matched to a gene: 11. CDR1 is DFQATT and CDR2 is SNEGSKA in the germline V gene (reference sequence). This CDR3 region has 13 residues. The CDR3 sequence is CSATGTGVSLQYF. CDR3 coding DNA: TGCAGTGCAACCGGGACAGGGGTTTCCTTGCAGTACTTC.

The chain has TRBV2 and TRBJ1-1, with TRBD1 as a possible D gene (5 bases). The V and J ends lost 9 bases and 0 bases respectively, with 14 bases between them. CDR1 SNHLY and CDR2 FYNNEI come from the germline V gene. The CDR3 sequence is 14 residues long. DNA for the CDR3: TGTGCCAGTTGCGCGGAAGGGGTGAACACTGAAGCTTTCTTT. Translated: CASCAEGVNTEAFF.

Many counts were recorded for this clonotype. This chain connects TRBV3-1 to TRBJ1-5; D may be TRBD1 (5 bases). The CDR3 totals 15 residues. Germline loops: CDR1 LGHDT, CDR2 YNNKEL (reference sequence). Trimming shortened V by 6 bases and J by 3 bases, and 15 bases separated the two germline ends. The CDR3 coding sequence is TGTGCCAGCAGTCCAGCGAGGGGCCCCAATCAGCCCCAGCATTTT. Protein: CASSPARGPNQPQHF.

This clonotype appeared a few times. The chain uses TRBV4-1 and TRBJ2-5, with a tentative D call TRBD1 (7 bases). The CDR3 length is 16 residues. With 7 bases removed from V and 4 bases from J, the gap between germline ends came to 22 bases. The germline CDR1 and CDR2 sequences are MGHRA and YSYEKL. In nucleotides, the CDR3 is TGCGCCAGCAAAAAAGATCGGGCAGGGGGGAGAGAGACCCAGTACTTC. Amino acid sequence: CASKKDRAGGRETQYF.

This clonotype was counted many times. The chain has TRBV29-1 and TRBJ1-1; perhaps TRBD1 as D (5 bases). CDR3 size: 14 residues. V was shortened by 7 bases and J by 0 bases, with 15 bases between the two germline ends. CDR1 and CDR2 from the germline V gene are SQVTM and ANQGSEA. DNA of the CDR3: TGCAGCGCTACGAAGGGGATGTTGAACACTGAAGCTTTCTTT. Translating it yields CSATKGMLNTEAFF. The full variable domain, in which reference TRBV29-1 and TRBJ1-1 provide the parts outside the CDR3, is SAVISQKPSRDICQRGTSLTIQCQVDSQVTMMFWYRQQPGQSLTLIATANQGSEATYESGFVIDKFPISRPNLTFSTLTVSNMSPEDSSIYLCSATKGMLNTEAFFGQGTRLTVV.

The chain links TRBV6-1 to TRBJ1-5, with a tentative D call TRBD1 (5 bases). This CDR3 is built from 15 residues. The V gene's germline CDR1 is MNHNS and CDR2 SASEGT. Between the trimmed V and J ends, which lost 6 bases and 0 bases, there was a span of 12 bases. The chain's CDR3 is CASSHRNYSNQPQHF. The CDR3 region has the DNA TGTGCCAGCAGCCACAGGAACTATAGCAATCAGCCCCAGCATTTT.

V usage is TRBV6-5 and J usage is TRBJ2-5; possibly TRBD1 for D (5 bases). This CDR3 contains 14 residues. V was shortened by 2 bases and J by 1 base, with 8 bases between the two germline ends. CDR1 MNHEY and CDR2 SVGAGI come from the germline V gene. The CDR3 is CASSYRGSQETQYF. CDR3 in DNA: TGTGCCAGCAGTTACAGGGGTTCCCAAGAGACCCAGTACTTC.

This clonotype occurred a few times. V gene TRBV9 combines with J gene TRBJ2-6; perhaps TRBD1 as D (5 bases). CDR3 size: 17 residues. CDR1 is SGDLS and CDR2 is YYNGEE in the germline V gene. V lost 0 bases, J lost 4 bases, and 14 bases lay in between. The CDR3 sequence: CASSVGTIVSGANVLTF. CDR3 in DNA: TGTGCCAGCAGCGTAGGGACAATAGTCTCAGGGGCCAACGTCCTGACTTTC. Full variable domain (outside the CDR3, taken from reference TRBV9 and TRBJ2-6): DSGVTQTPKHLITATGQRVTLRCSPRSGDLSVYWYQQSLDQGLQFLIQYYNGEERAKGNILERFSAQQFPDLHSELNLSSLELGDSALYFCASSVGTIVSGANVLTFGAGSRLTVL.

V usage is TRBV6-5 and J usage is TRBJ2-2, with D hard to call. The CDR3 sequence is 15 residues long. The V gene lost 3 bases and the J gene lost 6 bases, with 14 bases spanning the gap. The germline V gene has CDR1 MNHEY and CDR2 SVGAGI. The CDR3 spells CASSYVSSGAGELFF. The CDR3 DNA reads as TGTGCCAGCAGTTATGTATCGTCGGGCGCCGGGGAGCTGTTTTTT.

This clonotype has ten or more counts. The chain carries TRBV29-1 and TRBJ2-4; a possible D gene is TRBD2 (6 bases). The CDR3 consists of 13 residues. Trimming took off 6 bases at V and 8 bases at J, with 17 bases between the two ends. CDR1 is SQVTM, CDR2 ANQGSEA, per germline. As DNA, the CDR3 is TGCAGCGTGGGTCAGGGAGGCGTGGACATTCAGTACTTC. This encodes CSVGQGGVDIQYF.

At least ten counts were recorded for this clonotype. For the CDR3, the DNA is TGCGCCAGCAGCTTGGGGTATTCCGGGACAGTAGAGACCCAGTACTTC. Translated: CASSLGYSGTVETQYF. This chain uses TRBV5-1 with TRBJ2-5, with 7 bases that match TRBD1. CDR1 SGHRS and CDR2 YFSETQ come from the germline V gene. The V and J ends lost 0 bases and 4 bases, in that order; junction bases with no gene match: 9. The length of the CDR3 is 16 residues. The full variable domain, with the rest looked up from reference TRBV5-1 and TRBJ2-5, is KAGVTQTPRYLIKTRGQQVTLSCSPISGHRSVSWYQQTPGQGLQFLFEYFSETQRNKGNFPGRFSGRQFSNSRSEMNVSTLELGDSALYLCASSLGYSGTVETQYFGPGTRLLVL.